Presented here are 8 T cell receptor beta chains from one specimen sequenced in a study of early T cells in non-severe SARS-CoV-2 infection. TCRdb independently ran MiXCR on the 5' RACE reads; one entry per CDR3 protein. The table lists roughly 34,000 distinct CDR3 sequences, about 6.5% of them singletons. Sequencing was done on a sample of whole blood. These receptor sequences come from an adult who was a healthcare worker with PCR-confirmed SARS-CoV-2 infection or an uninfected control (not recorded which).

There are many counts of this clonotype. The genes are TRBV28 and TRBJ1-4; 7 positions match TRBD1. Germline V CDR1 and CDR2: MDHEN, SYDVKM. This CDR3 spans 16 amino acids. With 0 bases clipped from V and 7 bases from J, the junction kept 8 bases outside the gene matches. In nucleotides, the CDR3 is TGTGCCAGCAGTTTATGGGACATAGGGGGCTCTGAAAAACTGTTTTTT. This translates into CASSLWDIGGSEKLFF.

This clonotype appeared many times. V and J are TRBV7-2 and TRBJ2-5, with D unresolved. Trimming left V 5 bases short and J 1 base short, with 5 bases between. Germline CDR1 SGHTA, CDR2 FQGNSA. The CDR3 loop spans 12 amino acids. The CDR3 here is CASSLFQETQYF. CDR3 sequence (DNA): TGTGCCAGCAGCCTATTCCAAGAGACCCAGTACTTC.

This clonotype has ten or more counts. The chain joins TRBV19 to TRBJ1-5; perhaps TRBD1 as D (5 bases). The V end was cut by 1 base, the J end by 4 bases, with 8 bases between. The CDR3 loop spans 14 amino acids. The germline gives CDR1 LNHDA, CDR2 SQIVND (reference sequence). The CDR3 DNA reads TGTGCCAGTAGTATAGTGGGGGGGAATCAGCCCCAGCATTTT. Its translation is CASSIVGGNQPQHF.

The rearrangement joins TRBV29-1 to TRBJ2-2; D might be TRBD2 (5 bases). V lost 5 bases to trimming and J lost 1 base, with 11 bases between them. This CDR3 region has 14 residues. Per the germline V gene, CDR1 is SQVTM and CDR2 is ANQGSEA. For the CDR3, the DNA is TGCAGCGTTCGTGAACGGGGGAACACCGGGGAGCTGTTTTTT. Its translation: CSVRERGNTGELFF.

This clonotype was observed at least ten times. This chain connects TRBV7-2 to TRBJ2-7, with a tentative D call TRBD1 (5 bases). CDR1 SGHTA and CDR2 FQGNSA come from the germline V gene. V lost 1 base and J 1 base, leaving 11 bases between the germline ends. The CDR3 has 15 amino acids. CDR3 coding DNA: TGTGCCAGCAGCTTAGTCGGTCAGGGTTCCTACGAGCAGTACTTC. Its protein is CASSLVGQGSYEQYF.

This sequence joins TRBV19 and TRBJ2-7; 7 bases agree with TRBD2. This CDR3 has 16 residues. Germline V gene sequence: CDR1 LNHDA, CDR2 SQIVND (reference sequence). V lost 1 base to trimming and J lost 0 bases; unmatched junction nucleotides: 6. The CDR3 spells CASSIAVRGSSYEQYF. The CDR3, as DNA: TGTGCCAGTAGTATAGCCGTGCGGGGGAGCTCCTACGAGCAGTACTTC. The entire variable domain, with the rest obtained from reference TRBV19 and TRBJ2-7, is as follows: DGGITQSPKYLFRKEGQNVTLSCEQNLNHDAMYWYRQDPGQGLRLIYYSQIVNDFQKGDIAEGYSVSREKKESFPLTVTSAQKNPTAFYLCASSIAVRGSSYEQYFGPGTRLTVT.

Ten or more counts support this clonotype. V usage is TRBV7-8 and J usage is TRBJ1-6; no clear D gene. Per germline, CDR1 SGHVS and CDR2 FQNEAQ. The CDR3 runs 15 residues. With 3 bases removed from V and 8 bases from J, the gap between germline ends came to 14 bases. CDR3 bases: TGTGCCAGCAGCTTGCGAGAAGGGAAGGATTCACCCCTCCACTTT. It yields the protein CASSLREGKDSPLHF.

This clonotype has a count of ten or more. The chain links TRBV6-5 to TRBJ1-1; D perhaps matches TRBD1 (5 bases). The CDR3 extends over 15 amino acids. Trimming took 2 bases from V and 6 from J, leaving 16 bases between them. Germline V gene data show CDR1 as MNHEY and CDR2 as SVGAGI. CDR3 region: CASSYGAVNVAEAFF. Written as DNA, the CDR3 is TGTGCCAGCAGTTACGGGGCAGTGAATGTTGCTGAAGCTTTCTTT.